The next 13 T cell receptor beta chains were all read from a single sample in a study of CD8+ T cells in alopecia areata. The treatment denotes: oral pan-JAK inhibitor, 5-10 mg twice daily. RNA was isolated and reverse transcribed to cDNA, the sequencing template. Data came from immunoSEQ multiplex PCR; TCRdb stores just in-frame clones and leaves some out. The sample has some 110,000 clones; about 61% are singletons. The sample consisted of CD8+ T cells sorted from blood, taken at week 4, from a patient treated with tofacitinib. These TCRs come from a human donor with alopecia areata.

Details on this clone: Other nucleotide sequences from this sample produce the same CDR3. The chain joins TRBV6-5 to TRBJ1-5; D remains ambiguous. CDR1 and CDR2 (germline): MNHEY, SVGAGI. Trimming stripped 2 bases from V and 6 bases from J, with 8 bases between. The CDR3 has 13 residues. Here the CDR3 reads CASSYGMGQPQHF. CDR3 DNA: TGTGCCAGCAGTTACGGAATGGGTCAGCCCCAGCATTTT.

This clone was observed a handful of times. The CDR3 sequence is CSVEESGTGYDEQYF. The CDR3 DNA reads as TGCAGCGTTGAGGAATCCGGGACAGGGTACGACGAGCAGTACTTC. The chain joins TRBV29-1 to TRBJ2-7; 9 bases fit TRBD1. The V gene's germline CDR1 is SQVTM and CDR2 ANQGSEA. With 3 bases clipped from V and 5 bases from J, the junction kept 11 bases outside the gene matches. This CDR3 contains 15 residues.

The rearrangement uses TRBV30 and TRBJ1-5; no clear D gene. Trimming cost V 0 bases and J 3 bases, with 12 bases left between them. CDR1 is GTSNPN, CDR2 SVGIG, per germline (reference sequence). The CDR3 totals 15 residues. CDR3 loop: CAWSVGTGLNQPQHF. CDR3 bases: TGTGCCTGGAGTGTCGGTACGGGCCTCAATCAGCCCCAGCATTTT.

The J gene is TRBJ1-2, the V gene TRBV30, with TRBD1 matching over 8 bases. CDR1 and CDR2 (germline): GTSNPN, SVGIG (reference sequence). The CDR3 is 12 residues long. The CDR3 nucleotides are TGTTCAGGGGGACAGGCGAACTATGGCTACACCTTC. This gives the protein CSGGQANYGYTF.

The chain carries TRBV7-2 and TRBJ2-3; D is perhaps TRBD1 or TRBD2 (5 bases each). Per the germline V gene, CDR1 is SGHTA and CDR2 is FQGNSA. The CDR3 sequence is 15 residues long. The ends were cut back, 5 bases at V and 2 bases at J, with 14 bases in the middle. This chain's CDR3 is CASSSVRDHTDTQYF. The CDR3 DNA reads TGTGCCAGCAGCAGTGTCAGGGACCACACAGATACGCAGTATTTT.

This rearrangement joins TRBV18 to TRBJ2-7; TRBD1 might be the D (6 bases). Germline V gene sequence: CDR1 KGHSH, CDR2 LQKENI. The CDR3 length is 15 residues. Trimming pared 2 bases from V and 2 bases from J, leaving 13 bases between. The CDR3 sequence is CASSPSTGPTYEQYF. The CDR3 DNA follows: TGTGCCAGCTCACCATCGACAGGTCCCACCTACGAGCAGTACTTC.

This clone was counted only a few times. This sequence joins TRBV11-2 and TRBJ2-7; D might be TRBD2 (5 bases). CDR1 and CDR2 (germline): SGHAT, FQNNGV. The length of the CDR3 is 11 residues. The V end lost 5 bases, the J end lost 6 bases, and 8 bases lay between the germline ends. The CDR3, as DNA: TGTGCCAGCAGCCAAGGACTCGAGCAGTACTTC. Encoded protein: CASSQGLEQYF.

The chain links TRBV5-4 to TRBJ2-1; 8 nucleotides agree with TRBD2. After removal of 6 bases from V and 4 bases from J, the junction contained 12 bases not matched to a gene. The V gene's germline CDR1 is SGHNT and CDR2 YYREEE (reference sequence). CDR3 length: 16 amino acids. The chain's CDR3 is CASTTRTSPLYNEQFF. CDR3 DNA: TGTGCCAGCACCACTAGGACTAGCCCACTATACAATGAGCAGTTCTTC.

This chain joins TRBV30 and TRBJ2-3; D is possibly TRBD2 (6 bases). Germline loops: CDR1 GTSNPN, CDR2 SVGIG (reference sequence). The CDR3 spans 15 residues. Trimming shortened V by 5 bases and J by 3 bases, and 18 bases separated the two germline ends. The CDR3 loop is CAWLPGLSVTDTQYF. CDR3 DNA: TGTGCCTGGCTACCGGGACTCTCAGTTACAGATACGCAGTATTTT.

This clone was detected a few times. The chain uses TRBV27 and TRBJ2-7; a possible D gene is TRBD2 (5 bases). From germline, CDR1 is MNHEY and CDR2 SMNVEV (reference sequence). The V gene lost 7 bases and the J gene lost 6 bases, with 10 bases spanning the gap. There are 11 residues in the CDR3. CDR3 sequence reads: CASNEGSEQYF. The CDR3, as DNA: TGTGCCAGCAACGAGGGTAGCGAGCAGTACTTC.

The sample holds one count of this clone. V gene TRBV13 combines with J gene TRBJ2-7; TRBD1 aligns across 9 bases. Trimming removed 4 bases from V and 3 bases from J; junction bases left unmatched: 7. The CDR3 is made up of 15 amino acids. Germline V CDR1 and CDR2: PRHDT, FYEKMQ (reference sequence). CDR3 sequence: CASSSGQGPIYEQYF. In DNA, the CDR3 is TGTGCCAGCAGCTCCGGACAGGGGCCCATCTACGAGCAGTACTTC.

The J gene is TRBJ2-7, the V gene TRBV29-1, with TRBD2 as a possible D gene (5 bases). CDR1 is SQVTM and CDR2 is ANQGSEA in the germline V gene. This CDR3 has 13 residues. CDR3 loop: CSVTEVSSYEQYF. CDR3 in DNA: TGCAGTGTGACGGAGGTGAGCTCCTACGAGCAGTACTTC.

The chain joins TRBV13 to TRBJ1-1; D is undetermined. The CDR3 loop spans 13 amino acids. From germline, CDR1 is PRHDT and CDR2 FYEKMQ (reference sequence). Trimming pared 4 bases from V and 0 bases from J, leaving 6 bases between. In DNA form, the CDR3 reads TGTGCCAGCAGCTCATCCCTGAACACTGAAGCTTTCTTT. Translation gives CASSSSLNTEAFF.